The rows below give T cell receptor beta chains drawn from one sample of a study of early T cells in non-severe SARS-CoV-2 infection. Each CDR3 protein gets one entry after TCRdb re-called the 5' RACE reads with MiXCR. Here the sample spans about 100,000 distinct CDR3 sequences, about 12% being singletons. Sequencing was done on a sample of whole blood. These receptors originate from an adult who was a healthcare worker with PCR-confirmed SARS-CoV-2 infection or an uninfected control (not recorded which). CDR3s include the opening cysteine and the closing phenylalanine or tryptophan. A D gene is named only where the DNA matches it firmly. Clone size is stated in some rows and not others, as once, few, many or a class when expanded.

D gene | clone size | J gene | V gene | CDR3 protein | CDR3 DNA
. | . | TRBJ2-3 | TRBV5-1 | CASSGGTYTDTQYF | TGCGCCAGCAGCGGGGGGACCTACACAGATACGCAGTATTTT
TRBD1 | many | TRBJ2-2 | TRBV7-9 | CASSLATPGQEELFF | TGTGCCAGCAGCTTAGCAACACCGGGACAGGAGGAGCTGTTTTTT
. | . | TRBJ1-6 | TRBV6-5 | CASAVSRWAPLHF | TGTGCCAGCGCGGTGTCCCGGTGGGCACCCCTCCACTTT
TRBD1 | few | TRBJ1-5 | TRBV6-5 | CASSHKGARSNQPQHF | TGTGCCAGCAGTCACAAGGGGGCGCGGAGCAATCAGCCCCAGCATTTT
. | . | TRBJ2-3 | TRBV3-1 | CASSDRDTQYF | TGTGCCAGCAGCGACAGAGATACGCAGTATTTT
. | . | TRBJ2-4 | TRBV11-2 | CASSPQDLRVGKNIQYF | TGTGCCAGCAGCCCCCAAGACCTCAGGGTCGGCAAAAACATTCAGTACTTC
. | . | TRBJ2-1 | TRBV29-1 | CSVVSVWVDNEQFF | TGCAGCGTTGTTTCTGTGTGGGTTGATAATGAGCAGTTCTTC
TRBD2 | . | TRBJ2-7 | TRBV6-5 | CASSAGGYSYEQYF | TGTGCCAGCTCGGCGGGGGGCTATTCCTACGAGCAGTACTTC
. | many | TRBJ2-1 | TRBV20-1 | CSAGGGLNEQFF | TGCAGCGCCGGAGGGGGATTGAATGAGCAGTTCTTC
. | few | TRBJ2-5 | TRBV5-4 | CASSLVGAETQYF | TGTGCCAGCAGCTTGGTGGGGGCGGAGACCCAGTACTTC
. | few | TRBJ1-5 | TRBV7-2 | CASSLNRDNQPQHF | TGTGCCAGCAGCCTGAACAGGGACAATCAGCCCCAGCATTTT
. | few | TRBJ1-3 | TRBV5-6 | CASSLSGVGNTIYF | TGTGCCAGCAGCTTGAGCGGGGTCGGAAACACCATATATTTT
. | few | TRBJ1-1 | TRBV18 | CASSPPAVQGVGAFF | TGTGCCAGCTCACCGCCGGCAGTGCAGGGTGTCGGAGCTTTCTTT
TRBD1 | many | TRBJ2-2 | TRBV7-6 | CASSSLDRAGTGELFF | TGTGCCAGCAGCTCCTTGGACAGGGCGGGCACCGGGGAGCTGTTTTTT
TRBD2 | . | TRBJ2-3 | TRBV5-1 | CVSSSRTSGSTDTQYF | TGCGTCAGCAGCTCGAGGACTAGCGGTAGCACAGATACGCAGTATTTT
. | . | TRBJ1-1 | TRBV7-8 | CASSLVPGRVNTEAFF | TGTGCCAGCAGCTTAGTACCGGGCAGAGTTAACACTGAAGCTTTCTTT